Listed below are T cell receptor beta chains from one sample, sequenced in a study of T cell responses to AZD1222 COVID-19 vaccine. Assay: immunoSEQ multiplex PCR; the TCRdb copy retains only in-frame clones and omits some. This sample carries around 150,000 clones, under 95% of them seen once, and the ten largest clones take less than 4.5%. The specimen was peripheral blood, collected on day 0 of MenACWY control vaccination. The receptors stem from an adult in good health. Each CDR3 is given with its conserved first and last residue. A D gene is named only where the DNA matches it firmly. Part of the rows lack a size; the others show once, few, many or a class for expanded clones.

j_gene: TRBJ2-2; abundance: -; v_gene: TRBV19; d_gene: -; CDR3nt: TGTGCCAGTAAATTGGCGGTGAACTCGGAGGGGGTAAACACCGGGGAGCTGTTTTTT; CDR3aa: CASKLAVNSEGVNTGELFF
j_gene: TRBJ2-1; abundance: -; v_gene: TRBV7-2; d_gene: -; CDR3nt: TGTGCCCTTACTTTCACGTGGAACTACAATGAGCAGTTCTTC; CDR3aa: CALTFTWNYNEQFF
j_gene: TRBJ2-5; abundance: -; v_gene: TRBV7-9; d_gene: TRBD2; CDR3nt: TGTGCCAGCAGCACGTCACTAGCGGGAGAGACCCAGTACTTC; CDR3aa: CASSTSLAGETQYF
j_gene: TRBJ2-3; abundance: -; v_gene: TRBV9; d_gene: TRBD2; CDR3nt: TGTGCCAGCAGCGTCTTCCAAAGTGGGACTAGCGGAAATACGCAGTATTTT; CDR3aa: CASSVFQSGTSGNTQYF
j_gene: TRBJ1-4; abundance: -; v_gene: TRBV25-1; d_gene: TRBD1; CDR3nt: TGTGCCAGCCATCAGGGGGTAAATGAAAAACTGTTTTTT; CDR3aa: CASHQGVNEKLFF
j_gene: TRBJ2-1; abundance: -; v_gene: TRBV7-2; d_gene: -; CDR3nt: TGTGCCAGCAGCTTAGTGGCAGGGGCCCGCTACAATGAGCAGTTCTTC; CDR3aa: CASSLVAGARYNEQFF
j_gene: TRBJ1-5; abundance: -; v_gene: TRBV6-1; d_gene: -; CDR3nt: TGTGCCAGCAGTGAAGACAGGGCCGATCAGCCCCAGCATTTT; CDR3aa: CASSEDRADQPQHF
j_gene: TRBJ1-4; abundance: -; v_gene: TRBV7-2; d_gene: -; CDR3nt: TGTGCCAGCAGCTTTGGGGCCGGGGGGACTAATGAAAAACTGTTTTTT; CDR3aa: CASSFGAGGTNEKLFF
j_gene: TRBJ1-1; abundance: -; v_gene: TRBV24-1; d_gene: TRBD1; CDR3nt: TGTGCCACCAGTGGACAGGGAGAGGGCACTGAAGCTTTCTTT; CDR3aa: CATSGQGEGTEAFF
j_gene: TRBJ2-2; abundance: once; v_gene: TRBV10-3; d_gene: -; CDR3nt: TGTGCCATCAGCCCCGGGACTCTATACACCGGGGAGCTGTTTTTT; CDR3aa: CAISPGTLYTGELFF
j_gene: TRBJ1-4; abundance: -; v_gene: TRBV11-3; d_gene: -; CDR3nt: TGTGCCAGCAGCTTAGAGGCGGGCTTAACTAATGAAAAACTGTTTTTT; CDR3aa: CASSLEAGLTNEKLFF
j_gene: TRBJ2-2; abundance: -; v_gene: TRBV19; d_gene: -; CDR3nt: TGTGCCAGTAGTACCCAGGGGGGAATAAACACCGGGGAGCTGTTTTTT; CDR3aa: CASSTQGGINTGELFF
j_gene: TRBJ1-1; abundance: -; v_gene: TRBV5-1; d_gene: TRBD1; CDR3nt: TGCGCCAGCAGCCCCTGGACAGGCGGGGCTGAAGCTTTCTTT; CDR3aa: CASSPWTGGAEAFF
j_gene: TRBJ1-2; abundance: -; v_gene: TRBV12-3/TRBV12-4; d_gene: -; CDR3nt: TGTGCCAGCGGGACATACTATGGCTACACCTTC; CDR3aa: CASGTYYGYTF
j_gene: TRBJ1-6; abundance: -; v_gene: TRBV30; d_gene: -; CDR3nt: TGTGCCTGGAGTGAAACGAATTCACCCCTCCACTTT; CDR3aa: CAWSETNSPLHF
j_gene: TRBJ2-1; abundance: -; v_gene: TRBV29-1; d_gene: -; CDR3nt: TGCAGCGTTGAATGGCGGAGCGACCCATTAATGCATGAGCAGTTCTTC; CDR3aa: CSVEWRSDPLMHEQFF
j_gene: TRBJ1-2; abundance: -; v_gene: TRBV18; d_gene: -; CDR3nt: TGTGCCAGCTCAGGGGAAATCGGAGGCTACACCTTC; CDR3aa: CASSGEIGGYTF
j_gene: TRBJ2-1; abundance: -; v_gene: TRBV4-2; d_gene: TRBD2; CDR3nt: TGTGCCAGCAGCCCCCTCGTTGAGGCTAGCGGGTACAATGAGCAGTTCTTC; CDR3aa: CASSPLVEASGYNEQFF
j_gene: TRBJ1-2; abundance: -; v_gene: TRBV11-2; d_gene: -; CDR3nt: TGTGCCAGCAGCCTTACCACAGGGCCTTACGGAGGCTACACCTTC; CDR3aa: CASSLTTGPYGGYTF
j_gene: TRBJ1-2; abundance: -; v_gene: TRBV13; d_gene: -; CDR3nt: TGTGCCAGCAGCACTCAGGAGGTGACTCCTTATGGCTACACCTTC; CDR3aa: CASSTQEVTPYGYTF
j_gene: TRBJ1-2; abundance: once; v_gene: TRBV9; d_gene: -; CDR3nt: TGTGCCAGCAGCGTACCCAAGACAGGAGAGTTCTATGGCTACACCTTC; CDR3aa: CASSVPKTGEFYGYTF
j_gene: TRBJ1-2; abundance: -; v_gene: TRBV19; d_gene: TRBD1; CDR3nt: TGTGCCAGTACCCCAGACAGGGGGCAATATGGCTACACCTTC; CDR3aa: CASTPDRGQYGYTF
j_gene: TRBJ1-1; abundance: -; v_gene: TRBV28; d_gene: -; CDR3nt: TGTGCCAGCATCGGCACTGAAGCTTTCTTT; CDR3aa: CASIGTEAFF
j_gene: TRBJ2-2; abundance: -; v_gene: TRBV9; d_gene: -; CDR3nt: TGTGCCAGCGGAGGGGGCCGCACCGGGGAGCTGTTTTTT; CDR3aa: CASGGGRTGELFF
j_gene: TRBJ2-3; abundance: -; v_gene: TRBV5-1; d_gene: -; CDR3nt: TGCGCCAGCAGCGGCAACAGGGCAGATACGCAGTATTTT; CDR3aa: CASSGNRADTQYF